What follows describes a single T cell receptor (beta chain). Sequence at one end of the junction differs from germline and may be a read error. These data originate in a study of cytomegalovirus exposure and HLA in healthy donors. The CDR3 length is 16 residues. Germline CDR1 and CDR2: SGHTA and FQGNSA. It was with 60 Vbeta and 13 Jbeta primers that the PCR ran. Method: immunoSEQ multiplex PCR; TCRdb's copy keeps in-frame clones and lacks some. The repertoire holds under 200,000 clones, 79% seen once, with 3.5% to 5% in the top ten. Sequenced: PBMCs. V and J are TRBV7-2 and TRBJ2-7, with 7 bases that match TRBD1. The TCR sequence derives from a woman aged 25 to 39 in good health and CMV-seropositive. The CDR3 coding sequence is TGTGCCAGCAGCTTAGACGGGACAGCCATCTCTAAACGGTCGTCCTTC. Its translation is CASSLDGTAISKRSSF.